What follows are 10 T cell receptor beta chains derived from one specimen sequenced in a study of T cell changes during pregnancy in multiple sclerosis. The table came from immunoSEQ multiplex PCR; TCRdb's copy has only in-frame clones and leaves some out. The table records approximately 70,000 clones, around nine tenths of them present only once. Sequences were derived from CD4+ T cells from peripheral blood mononuclear cells, sampled before pregnancy. The receptors were sampled from a female donor with multiple sclerosis, enrolled in a pregnancy study.

The J gene is TRBJ2-5, the V gene TRBV18, with 7 nucleotides matching TRBD1. Germline lookup yields CDR1 KGHSH and CDR2 LQKENI. CDR3 length equals 16 residues. The V gene end was trimmed by 2 bases and the J gene end by 2 bases; junction bases not matched to a gene: 8. CDR3 sequence (DNA): TGTGCCAGCTCACCAAAGTGGACAGGTGGTCAAGAGACCCAGTACTTC. It translates to CASSPKWTGGQETQYF. Variable domain in full (rest from reference TRBV18 and TRBJ2-5): NAGVMQNPRHLVRRRGQEARLRCSPMKGHSHVYWYRQLPEEGLKFMVYLQKENIIDESGMPKERFSAEFPKEGPSILRIQQVVRGDSAAYFCASSPKWTGGQETQYFGPGTRLLVL.

This clone has only one observation. The V call is TRBV9, the J call TRBJ2-7; 10 nucleotides align to TRBD1. The CDR3 length is 15 residues. Germline V gene data show CDR1 as SGDLS and CDR2 as YYNGEE. Losses at the gene ends were 3 bases for V and 2 bases for J; bases not matched to a gene: 5. For the CDR3, the DNA is TGTGCCAGCAGCGGATGGGGACAGGGGACCTACGAGCAGTACTTC. Translating it yields CASSGWGQGTYEQYF.

J is TRBJ2-1 and V is TRBV28; TRBD1 matches 10 bases. The CDR3 is 14 amino acids. Germline V lookup: CDR1 MDHEN, CDR2 SYDVKM. The trim removed 7 bases at V and 9 bases at J, leaving 9 bases unmatched. The CDR3: CASTPRTGGSEQFF. The CDR3 region has the DNA TGTGCCAGCACCCCCAGGACAGGGGGGAGTGAGCAGTTCTTC. Combining the CDR3 with reference TRBV28 and TRBJ2-1 gives the whole variable domain DVKVTQSSRYLVKRTGEKVFLECVQDMDHENMFWYRQDPGLGLRLIYFSYDVKMKEKGDIPEGYSVSREKKERFSLILESASTNQTSMYLCASTPRTGGSEQFFGPGTRLTVL.

The chain employs TRBV6-5 and TRBJ2-7, with 7 nucleotides matching TRBD2. The CDR3 runs to 15 residues. Germline loops: CDR1 MNHEY, CDR2 SVGAGI. V lost 6 bases to trimming and J lost 3 bases; unmatched junction nucleotides: 11. The CDR3 sequence: CASSRGGGAYYEQYF. As DNA, the CDR3 is TGTGCCAGCAGCCGCGGCGGGGGAGCGTACTACGAGCAGTACTTC.

This chain links TRBV7-6 with TRBJ1-1, with 10 bases that match TRBD1. With V trimmed by 1 base and J by 3 bases, 2 bases remained unmatched. The CDR3 is made up of 15 amino acids. Germline CDR1 and CDR2: SGHVS and FNYEAQ. The CDR3 DNA sequence: TGTGCCAGCAGCTTAGAGGGGACAGGGGACACTGAAGCTTTCTTT. Encoded protein: CASSLEGTGDTEAFF. Full variable domain (rest looked up from reference TRBV7-6 and TRBJ1-1): GAGVSQSPRYKVTKRGQDVALRCDPISGHVSLYWYRQALGQGPEFLTYFNYEAQQDKSGLPNDRFSAERPEGSISTLTIQRTEQRDSAMYRCASSLEGTGDTEAFFGQGTRLTVV.

J is TRBJ2-1 and V is TRBV7-2; 7 nucleotides line up with TRBD2. Germline V gene lookup returns CDR1 SGHTA and CDR2 FQGNSA. V shed 4 bases, J shed 3 bases, and the junction held 9 bases outside the gene matches. This CDR3 is 16 amino acids long. CDR3 protein: CASSSTGTTYYNEQFF. The CDR3 DNA follows: TGTGCCAGCAGCTCCACCGGGACTACCTACTACAATGAGCAGTTCTTC.

The J gene is TRBJ2-7, the V gene TRBV5-1; D gene ambiguous. CDR1 and CDR2 from the germline V gene are SGHRS and YFSETQ. The CDR3 totals 14 residues. Trimming stripped 0 bases from V and 1 base from J, with 8 bases between. The CDR3 nucleotides read TGCGCCAGCAGCTTGGGGCTCCCGTCCTACGAGCAGTACTTC. Its protein is CASSLGLPSYEQYF.

The chain carries TRBV5-1 and TRBJ2-5, with a tentative D call TRBD1 (5 bases). V dropped 1 base and J dropped 4 bases, with 5 bases sitting between them. This CDR3 region has 12 residues. CDR1 and CDR2 (germline): SGHRS, YFSETQ. CDR3 nucleotide sequence: TGCGCCAGCAGCTTGAGGGGAGAGACCCAGTACTTC. This codes for CASSLRGETQYF.

CDR3 DNA: TGTGCCAGCAGCCGACAGGGGGAGGGAAACACCATATATTTT. It encodes CASSRQGEGNTIYF. V is TRBV7-9 and J is TRBJ1-3; TRBD1 matches at 9 bases. Germline lookup yields CDR1 SEHNR and CDR2 FQNEAQ (reference sequence). CDR3 length equals 14 residues. V lost 5 bases and J lost 4; bases outside the gene matches: 3.

The rearrangement links TRBV10-3 to TRBJ1-6; 7 bases fit TRBD1. The CDR3 extends over 19 amino acids. The V gene's germline CDR1 is ENHRY and CDR2 SYGVKD. Germline trimming cut 0 bases from V and 1 base from J; bases unmatched to any gene: 9. The CDR3: CAISESPAGGSSYNSPLHF. The CDR3, as DNA: TGTGCCATCAGTGAGTCGCCGGCAGGGGGAAGTTCCTATAATTCACCCCTCCACTTT.